Listed here is a single T cell receptor beta chain. Its antigen is unknown. Other DNA sequences in the same sample also yield this CDR3. The length of the CDR3 is 12 residues. The germline CDR1 and CDR2 sequences are MDHEN and SYDVKM. Trimming took off 3 bases at V and 4 bases at J, with 6 bases between the two ends. Healthy bone marrow donors formed the donor group. In the PCR, 60 Vbeta and 13 Jbeta primers were used. The table came from immunoSEQ multiplex PCR; TCRdb's copy has only in-frame clones and leaves some out. The sample contains roughly 190,000 clones, 70% to 75% of which appear only once. The data are from a study of cytomegalovirus exposure and HLA in healthy donors. Study findings and constraints: In a later analysis, productive TCRs from donors in an Asian-associated ancestry cluster reportedly carried fewer N-insertions than the cohort mean.

The sample consisted of PBMCs. This sequence was found in a woman in her twenties or thirties in good health and CMV-seropositive. The chain employs TRBV28 and TRBJ1-2; D is unclear. In DNA form, the CDR3 reads TGTGCCAGCAGTTTGGAGGGCTATGGCTACACCTTC. Translated: CASSLEGYGYTF.